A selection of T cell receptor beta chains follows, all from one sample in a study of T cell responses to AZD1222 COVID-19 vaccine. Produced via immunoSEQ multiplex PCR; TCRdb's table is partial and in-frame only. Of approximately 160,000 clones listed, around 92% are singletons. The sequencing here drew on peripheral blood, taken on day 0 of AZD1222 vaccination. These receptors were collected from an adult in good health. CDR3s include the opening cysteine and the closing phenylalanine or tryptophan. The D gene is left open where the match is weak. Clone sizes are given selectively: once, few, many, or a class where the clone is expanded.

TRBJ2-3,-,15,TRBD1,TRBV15,TGTGCCACCAGCAGACGACAGGGAGTCACAGATACGCAGTATTTT,CATSRRQGVTDTQYF
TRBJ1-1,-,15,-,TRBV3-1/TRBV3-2,TGTGCCAGCAGCCATAAGATACAGAGGAACACTGAAGCTTTCTTT,CASSHKIQRNTEAFF
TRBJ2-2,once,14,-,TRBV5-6,TGTGCCAGCAGCCCGGGACGGATCACCGGGGAGCTGTTTTTT,CASSPGRITGELFF
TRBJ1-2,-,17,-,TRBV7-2,TGTGCCAGCAGCTTAGAGAGTAGGCCTGGGGTCTACTATGGCTACACCTTC,CASSLESRPGVYYGYTF
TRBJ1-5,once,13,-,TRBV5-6,TGTGCCAGCAGCTGGGGAGTCAATCAGCCCCAGCATTTT,CASSWGVNQPQHF
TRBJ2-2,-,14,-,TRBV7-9,TGTGCCAGCAGCCCGGAGCCCCCCACCGGGGAGCTGTTTTTT,CASSPEPPTGELFF
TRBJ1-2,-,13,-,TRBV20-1,TGCAGTGCTAGTGCGGGGGCTGCACATGGCTACACCTTC,CSASAGAAHGYTF
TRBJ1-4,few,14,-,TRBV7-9,TGTGCCAGGCGGGGCTTCGCAACTAATGAAAAACTGTTTTTT,CARRGFATNEKLFF
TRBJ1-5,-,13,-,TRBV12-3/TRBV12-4,TGTGCCAGCAGTTTGGGAGGGTATCAGCCCCAGCATTTT,CASSLGGYQPQHF
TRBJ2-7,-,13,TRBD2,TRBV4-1,TGCGCCAGCAGCCGAGGACTAGACTACGAGCAGTACTTC,CASSRGLDYEQYF
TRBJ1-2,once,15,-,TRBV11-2,TGTGCCAGCAGCTTAGGGCGTCAGACTAACTATGGCTACACCTTC,CASSLGRQTNYGYTF
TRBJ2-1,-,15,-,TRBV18,TGTGCCAGCTCACCGACGGACAGTTCTTACAATGAGCAGTTCTTC,CASSPTDSSYNEQFF
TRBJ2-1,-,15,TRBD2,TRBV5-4,TGTGCCAGCACCCAAGCGACTAGCAGTTACAATGAGCAGTTCTTC,CASTQATSSYNEQFF
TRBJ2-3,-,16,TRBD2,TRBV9,TGTGCCAGCAGCGGACGGGGACTACATCTCACAGATACGCAGTATTTT,CASSGRGLHLTDTQYF
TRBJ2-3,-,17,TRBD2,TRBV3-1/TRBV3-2,TGTGCCAGCAGTCTCCTGTGGCGGGGGGGAGGCACAGATACGCAGTATTTT,CASSLLWRGGGTDTQYF
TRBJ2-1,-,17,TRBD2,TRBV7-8,TGTGCCAGCAGCTCCGGGACTCTAGCGGGGGGGTACAATGAGCAGTTCTTC,CASSSGTLAGGYNEQFF
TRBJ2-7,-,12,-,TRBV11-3,TGTGCCAGCAGGGGTGCGGAGTACGAGCAGTACTTC,CASRGAEYEQYF
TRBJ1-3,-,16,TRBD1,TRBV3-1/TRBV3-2,TGTGCCAGCAGCCATTTCCGAAACAGGGGGCGTAACACCATATATTTT,CASSHFRNRGRNTIYF
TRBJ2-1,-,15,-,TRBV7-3,TGTGCCAGCAGCTTCTCAGGCACGGCGTACAATGAGCAGTTCTTC,CASSFSGTAYNEQFF
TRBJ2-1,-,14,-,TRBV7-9,TGTGCCAGCAGCTTAAATTATGAGCGGAGTGAGCAGTTCTTC,CASSLNYERSEQFF
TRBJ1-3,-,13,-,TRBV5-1,TGCGCCAGCAGCTTGGCGTCTCGTTCTCGTCCATATTTT,CASSLASRSRPYF
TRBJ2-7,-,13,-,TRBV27,TGTGCCAGCAGCCTTGTCTCGGGCGGCGAGCAGTACTTC,CASSLVSGGEQYF
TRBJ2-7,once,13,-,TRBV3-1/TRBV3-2,TGTGCCAGCAGTCTAACACGTGGGGACGAGCAGTACTTC,CASSLTRGDEQYF
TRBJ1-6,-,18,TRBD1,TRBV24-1,TGTGCCACCAGTTCTAGGACGGACAGGGGCGCCTATAATTCACCCCTCCACTTT,CATSSRTDRGAYNSPLHF
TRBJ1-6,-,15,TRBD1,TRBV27,TGTGCCAGCAGTCTCCGACAGGGTTATAATTCACCCCTCCACTTT,CASSLRQGYNSPLHF
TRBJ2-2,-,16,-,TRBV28,TGTGCCAGCAGTTCGACCGGGACGGCAAACACCGGGGAGCTGTTTTTT,CASSSTGTANTGELFF
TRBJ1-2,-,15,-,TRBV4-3,TGCGCCAGCAGCCAAGTTTCTGGGCCCTACTATGGCTACACCTTC,CASSQVSGPYYGYTF
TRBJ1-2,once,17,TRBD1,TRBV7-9,TGTGCCAGCAGCTTGGACCTCCTTGGGGACAGACAGTATGGCTACACCTTC,CASSLDLLGDRQYGYTF
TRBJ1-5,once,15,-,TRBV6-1,TGTGCCAGCAGTGAAACCGCTTTTAGCAATCAGCCCCAGCATTTT,CASSETAFSNQPQHF
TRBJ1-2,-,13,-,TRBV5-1,TGCGCCAGCAGCCCAGACAGCACTTATGGCTACACCTTC,CASSPDSTYGYTF
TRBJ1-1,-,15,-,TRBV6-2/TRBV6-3,TGTGCCAGCAGTTACTCGGGGGCCTTGAACACTGAAGCTTTCTTT,CASSYSGALNTEAFF
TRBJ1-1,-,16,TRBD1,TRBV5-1,TGCGCCAGCAGCTTGGGCCTGGGACAGATCAACACTGAAGCTTTCTTT,CASSLGLGQINTEAFF
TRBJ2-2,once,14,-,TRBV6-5,TGTGCCAGCAGTAAGGGGAGGAACACCGGGGAGCTGTTTTTT,CASSKGRNTGELFF
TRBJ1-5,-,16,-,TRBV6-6,TGTGCCAGCACCGTCGACCCCAATGGGGCCGATCAGCCCCAGCATTTT,CASTVDPNGADQPQHF
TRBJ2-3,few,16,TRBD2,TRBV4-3,TGCGCCAGCAGCCAAGACCGGACGGGAGGACCAGATACGCAGTATTTT,CASSQDRTGGPDTQYF
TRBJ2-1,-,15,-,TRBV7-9,TGTGCCAGCAGCTTAGGACGCGGGTATCACAATGAGCAGTTCTTC,CASSLGRGYHNEQFF
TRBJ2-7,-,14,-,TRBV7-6,TGTGCCAGCAGCTTATACGGGGGTGGTGACGAGCAGTACTTC,CASSLYGGGDEQYF
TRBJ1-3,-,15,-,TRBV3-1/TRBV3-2,TGTGCCAGCAGCCAAACAGGGAGCTCTGGAAACACCATATATTTT,CASSQTGSSGNTIYF
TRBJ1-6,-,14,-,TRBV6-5,TGTGCCAGCAGTTATGAAGGGGGGGATTCACCCCTCCACTTT,CASSYEGGDSPLHF
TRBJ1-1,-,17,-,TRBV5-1,TGCGCCAGCAGCTTAGGAGTAGGACGGGTGAGTGGCACTGAAGCTTTCTTT,CASSLGVGRVSGTEAFF
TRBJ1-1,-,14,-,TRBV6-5,TGTGCCAGCAGTCCCGACTGGAGGGGCACTGAAGCTTTCTTT,CASSPDWRGTEAFF
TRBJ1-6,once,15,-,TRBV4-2,TGTGCCAGCAGCCAAGAGGTTCAGAATAATTCACCCCTCCACTTT,CASSQEVQNNSPLHF
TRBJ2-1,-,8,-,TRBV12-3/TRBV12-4,TGTGCCAGCAGTTTGGAATTCTTC,CASSLEFF
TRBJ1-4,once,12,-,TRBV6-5,TGTGCCAGCAGACAGGGTAATGAAAAACTGTTTTTT,CASRQGNEKLFF
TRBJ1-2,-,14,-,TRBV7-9,TGTGCCAGCAGCTTTTCCGGTCCACCTTATGGCTACACCTTC,CASSFSGPPYGYTF
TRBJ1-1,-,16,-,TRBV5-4,TGTGCCAGCGGTAACGAGGGGTTCATGGCGTACACTGAAGCTTTCTTT,CASGNEGFMAYTEAFF
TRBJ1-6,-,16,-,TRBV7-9,TGTGCCAGCAGCTTAGAGTCCGCAGCCAGGAATTCACCCCTCCACTTT,CASSLESAARNSPLHF
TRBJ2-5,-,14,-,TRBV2,TGTGCCAGCAGTGGCGGGGGCCGGGGTGGGACCCAGTACTTC,CASSGGGRGGTQYF
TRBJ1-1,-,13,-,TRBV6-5,TGTGCCAGCATCACCAAGTTGAACACTGAAGCTTTCTTT,CASITKLNTEAFF
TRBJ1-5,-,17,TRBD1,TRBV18,TGTGCCAGCTCACCGGACAGGGAAGTGGTTAGCAATCAGCCCCAGCATTTT,CASSPDREVVSNQPQHF
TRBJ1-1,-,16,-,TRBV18,TGTGCCAGCTCTGCGGTTTTAGGAACCCAGGGTCACGAAGCTTTCTTT,CASSAVLGTQGHEAFF
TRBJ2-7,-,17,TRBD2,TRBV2,TGTGCCAGCAGCTACGGACTAGCGGAGATGAGCTCCTACGAGCAGTACTTC,CASSYGLAEMSSYEQYF
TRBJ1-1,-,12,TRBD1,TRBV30,TGTGCCTGGGACAGGGTGGGGACTGAAGCTTTCTTT,CAWDRVGTEAFF